Below, 29 T cell receptor beta chains from the same sample are listed, as sequenced in a study of blood T cell repertoires in COVID-19 (dated by TCRdb to 2020 to 2021). Libraries were prepared through the immunoSEQ multiplex PCR assay. The table comes from immuneACCESS by way of TCRdb, which keeps in-frame sequences with V and J called. Part of the clones is missing from these tables; in studies checked, under half for an unresolved V gene and the rest for unknown reasons. This sample holds 350,000 to 450,000 clones; roughly four fifths were observed only once. The ten most abundant clones make up around 5.1% of the sample. Sequencing input: PBMCs or T cells enriched from blood (not recorded which). Receptor source: a woman aged 50 to 65 who had recovered from COVID-19.

This clone was observed a few times. The chain combines TRBV11-2 with TRBJ2-2, with 9 bases fitting TRBD2. V lost 2 bases to trimming and J lost 4 bases; unmatched junction nucleotides: 8. CDR1 and CDR2 from the germline V gene are SGHAT and FQNNGV. The CDR3 is 17 amino acids. DNA for the CDR3: TGTGCCAGCAGCTTACCCCTTGGCGGGAGGGCCACCGGGGAGCTGTTTTTT. The encoded protein is CASSLPLGGRATGELFF.

This chain connects TRBV5-1 to TRBJ2-7; tentatively, D is TRBD2 (6 bases). This CDR3 has 15 residues. Germline values: CDR1 SGHRS, CDR2 YFSETQ. V lost 6 bases, J lost 2 bases, and 18 bases lay in between. The CDR3 region is CASNVWGAGPYEQYF. CDR3 nucleotides: TGCGCCAGCAACGTCTGGGGAGCGGGTCCCTACGAGCAGTACTTC.

This clone was seen a few times. V and J are TRBV7-9 and TRBJ1-5, with D hard to call. Trimming stripped 1 base from V and 6 bases from J, with 10 bases between. The germline V gene has CDR1 SEHNR and CDR2 FQNEAQ (reference sequence). This CDR3 is built from 14 residues. CDR3 DNA sequence: TGTGCCAGCAGCTTAGGGGAGGGCGGTCAGCCCCAGCATTTT. Its protein product is CASSLGEGGQPQHF.

The chain is built from TRBV3-1 (or the pseudogene TRBV3-2) and TRBJ2-7, with 7 bases lining up with TRBD1. Germline CDR1 is LGHDT and CDR2 is YNNKEL (reference sequence). This CDR3 region has 13 residues. With V trimmed by 2 bases and J by 7 bases, 5 bases remained unmatched. The CDR3 DNA sequence: TGTGCCAGCAGCCAAATGACAGGGAGAGAGCAGTACTTC. As protein: CASSQMTGREQYF.

The J gene is TRBJ2-2, the V gene TRBV5-1; 10 bases are a match to TRBD2. Trimming took 1 base from V and 7 from J; bases not matched to a gene: 4. Germline V gene sequence: CDR1 SGHRS, CDR2 YFSETQ. This CDR3 contains 15 residues. The CDR3 DNA follows: TGCGCCAGCAGCTTGCAGCGGGAGGGCCGCGGGGAGCTGTTTTTT. This encodes CASSLQREGRGELFF.

This clone was recorded only once. This rearrangement joins TRBV5-5 to TRBJ2-1; possible D gene TRBD2, 7 bases. CDR1 and CDR2 from the germline V gene are SGHKS and YYEKEE (reference sequence). Deletions cut 4 bases from V and 9 bases from J, with 17 bases between. There are 14 residues in the CDR3. Here the CDR3 reads CASSPLGGQVEQFF. CDR3 bases: TGTGCCAGCAGCCCCCTGGGGGGGCAGGTTGAGCAGTTCTTC.

The chain carries TRBV27 and TRBJ1-5; TRBD1 aligns across 9 bases. V lost 2 bases and J lost 6; bases outside the gene matches: 14. The CDR3 covers 18 residues. Germline loops: CDR1 MNHEY, CDR2 SMNVEV (reference sequence). The CDR3 spells CASSLRVPGTGSGQPQHF. The CDR3 coding sequence is TGTGCCAGCAGTTTACGAGTTCCCGGGACAGGGTCCGGTCAGCCCCAGCATTTT.

V gene TRBV27 combines with J gene TRBJ1-5, with TRBD1 matching over 8 bases. From germline, CDR1 is MNHEY and CDR2 SMNVEV (reference sequence). The V and J ends lost 6 bases and 7 bases, in that order; junction bases with no gene match: 5. The CDR3 totals 13 residues. Here the CDR3 reads CASRQGVGQPQHF. The CDR3 coding sequence is TGTGCCAGCAGACAGGGGGTAGGGCAGCCCCAGCATTTT.

The chain combines TRBV11-1 with TRBJ2-7; 7 nucleotides align to TRBD2. Germline CDR1 reads SGHAT; CDR2 reads FQDESV (reference sequence). The J segment lost 2 bases and the V segment lost 5 bases, leaving 6 bases of the junction unmatched. This CDR3 is 14 amino acids long. In DNA form, the CDR3 reads TGTGCCAGCAGCCTGGAGCGGGACGCCTACGAGCAGTACTTC. Residues: CASSLERDAYEQYF.

This clone occurred once. The rearrangement uses TRBV30 and TRBJ1-5; tentatively, D is TRBD1 (6 bases). From germline, CDR1 is GTSNPN and CDR2 SVGIG (reference sequence). Trimming stripped 4 bases from V and 4 bases from J, with 20 bases between. The CDR3 spans 16 residues. CDR3 region: CAWTTGGAGVNQPQHF. The CDR3 bases are TGTGCCTGGACCACGGGGGGGGCAGGGGTGAATCAGCCCCAGCATTTT.

This chain uses TRBV6-2 or TRBV6-3 with TRBJ1-1; D unresolved. This CDR3 is 16 amino acids long. Trimming took off 5 bases at V and 0 bases at J, with 16 bases between the two ends. The germline V gene encodes CDR1 MNHEY and CDR2 SVGEGT. In DNA form, the CDR3 reads TGTGCCAGCAGTACCGAGTCGGGAGCCATGAACACTGAAGCTTTCTTT. Its translation is CASSTESGAMNTEAFF.

The rearrangement uses TRBV7-2 and TRBJ2-2; the match to TRBD1 covers 7 bases. The ends lost 5 bases at V and 4 bases at J; junction bases unmatched: 10. CDR1 is SGHTA and CDR2 is FQGNSA in the germline V gene. CDR3 length: 16 amino acids. CDR3 region: CASSITGAPGTGELFF. The CDR3 coding sequence is TGTGCCAGCAGCATAACAGGGGCTCCAGGCACCGGGGAGCTGTTTTTT. The full variable domain, with the rest looked up from reference TRBV7-2 and TRBJ2-2, is GAGVSQSPSNKVTEKGKDVELRCDPISGHTALYWYRQSLGQGLEFLIYFQGNSAPDKSGLPSDRFSAERTGGSVSTLTIQRTQQEDSAVYLCASSITGAPGTGELFFGEGSRLTVL.

The V gene is TRBV14, the J gene TRBJ2-7; a weak D match, TRBD1 (5 bases). This CDR3 has 12 amino acids. V lost 0 bases and J lost 11, with 11 bases in between. Looked up from germline, CDR1 is SGHDN and CDR2 is FVKESK. In DNA form, the CDR3 reads TGTGCCAGCAGCCAAGACAGGGTTAAGAAGTACTTC. It specifies CASSQDRVKKYF.

V usage is TRBV7-3 and J usage is TRBJ2-2, with 7 nucleotides matching TRBD1. Germline-derived CDR1 and CDR2 are SGHTA and FQGTGA. The ends lost 5 bases at V and 6 bases at J; junction bases unmatched: 12. The CDR3 loop spans 16 amino acids. For the CDR3, the DNA is TGTGCCAGCAGCCTGACGGGCAGGGGGAGCCCCGGGGAGCTGTTTTTT. Its protein is CASSLTGRGSPGELFF.

V usage is TRBV7-9 and J usage is TRBJ2-4; TRBD2 might be the D (7 bases). Germline CDR1 SEHNR, CDR2 FQNEAQ (reference sequence). Trimming pared 5 bases from V and 0 bases from J, leaving 14 bases between. CDR3 length equals 16 residues. The DNA of the CDR3 is TGTGCCAGCAGCCTTGACGGGGGGCTAGCCAAAAACATTCAGTACTTC. Translation: CASSLDGGLAKNIQYF.

In regard to this clone: The sample carries other DNA sequences with the same CDR3. This CDR3 reads CASSPGTTNTGELFF. DNA of the CDR3: TGCGCCAGCAGCCCCGGGACAACGAACACCGGGGAGCTGTTTTTT. This chain links TRBV5-1 with TRBJ2-2, with D possibly TRBD1 on 6 matching bases. V shed 4 bases and J shed 0 bases, with 10 bases lying between them. CDR3 length: 15 residues. Germline CDR1 is SGHRS and CDR2 is YFSETQ.

The V call is TRBV2, the J call TRBJ1-4; possible D gene TRBD1, 5 bases. The CDR3 sequence is 15 residues long. V lost 7 bases and J 8 bases, leaving 20 bases between the germline ends. Germline V gene sequence: CDR1 SNHLY, CDR2 FYNNEI. The CDR3 coding sequence is TGTGCCAGCAACAAAATGGGGCAGGGAGGGGAAAAACTGTTTTTT. Its translation is CASNKMGQGGEKLFF.

The chain recombines TRBV6-6 with TRBJ2-5, with 7 positions matching TRBD1. J gave up 5 bases and V 7 bases, and 10 bases lay outside the gene matches. The germline CDR1 and CDR2 sequences are MNHNY and SVGAGI (reference sequence). The CDR3 spans 14 residues. The CDR3 bases are TGTGCCAGCATCGAGAGACAGGGTGGGGAGACCCAGTACTTC. Translated: CASIERQGGETQYF.

This chain joins TRBV9 and TRBJ1-5; 7 bases map to TRBD1. Per germline, CDR1 SGDLS and CDR2 YYNGEE. V shed 4 bases, J shed 5 bases, and the junction held 15 bases outside the gene matches. The CDR3 runs to 17 residues. This CDR3 reads CASSLFDRDTLDQPQHF. The CDR3 DNA reads TGTGCCAGCAGCCTCTTCGACAGGGACACGTTGGATCAGCCCCAGCATTTT.

The chain uses TRBV3-1 (or the pseudogene TRBV3-2) and TRBJ1-1; weak D call: TRBD1 (5 bases). The CDR3 runs to 13 residues. Germline-derived CDR1 and CDR2 are LGHDT and YNNKEL (reference sequence). Trimming shortened V by 0 bases and J by 6 bases, and 8 bases separated the two germline ends. This CDR3 reads CASSQDWGSEAFF. The CDR3 DNA reads TGTGCCAGCAGCCAAGACTGGGGCTCTGAAGCTTTCTTT.

This chain uses TRBV5-4 with TRBJ2-7, with D perhaps TRBD1 (6 bases). Germline-derived CDR1 and CDR2 are SGHNT and YYREEE (reference sequence). The CDR3 is 14 residues long. Trimming left V 4 bases short and J 4 bases short, with 15 bases between. Here the CDR3 reads CASSVLQGSYEQYF. The CDR3 coding sequence is TGTGCCAGCAGCGTGCTACAGGGTTCTTACGAGCAGTACTTC.

The chain links TRBV6-5 to TRBJ1-2, with D hard to call. V dropped 2 bases and J dropped 8 bases, with 9 bases sitting between them. Germline V lookup: CDR1 MNHEY, CDR2 SVGAGI. There are 12 residues in the CDR3. The DNA for the CDR3 is TGTGCCAGCAGTTACGGGTTGGAGGGCTACACCTTC. Translated: CASSYGLEGYTF.

V is TRBV11-2 and J is TRBJ2-5; D call uncertain. The CDR3 contains 13 residues. Trimming stripped 2 bases from V and 4 bases from J, with 8 bases between. Germline V CDR1 and CDR2: SGHAT, FQNNGV. Written as DNA, the CDR3 is TGTGCCAGCAGCTTATGGTCCAGAGAGACCCAGTACTTC. Translated: CASSLWSRETQYF.

This chain uses TRBV5-4 with TRBJ2-7; unclear D gene. The CDR3 is made up of 12 amino acids. V was shortened by 4 bases and J by 0 bases, with 5 bases between the two germline ends. CDR1 is SGHNT, CDR2 YYREEE, per germline (reference sequence). CDR3 loop: CASSHGSYEQYF. The CDR3 nucleotides are TGTGCCAGCAGCCACGGCTCCTACGAGCAGTACTTC.

The chain couples TRBV6-5 to TRBJ2-5; tentative D call: TRBD1 (7 bases). The germline V and J ends were trimmed by 10 bases and 5 bases, with 11 bases remaining between them. Per germline, CDR1 MNHEY and CDR2 SVGAGI. The CDR3 has 11 residues. The CDR3 loop reads CAMQGGETQYF. Here the CDR3 DNA reads TGTGCCATGCAGGGGGGTGAGACCCAGTACTTC.

The chain has TRBV10-3 and TRBJ2-5, with D unresolved. Germline V gene data show CDR1 as ENHRY and CDR2 as SYGVKD. Trimming shortened V by 10 bases and J by 3 bases, and 9 bases separated the two germline ends. This CDR3 has 11 residues. CDR3 sequence (DNA): TGTGCCACCAGAACGGAAGAGACCCAGTACTTC. This encodes CATRTEETQYF.

The chain links TRBV30 to TRBJ2-2, with 7 bases aligning to TRBD1. Losses at the gene ends were 3 bases for V and 6 bases for J; bases not matched to a gene: 16. Looked up from germline, CDR1 is GTSNPN and CDR2 is SVGIG (reference sequence). The CDR3 loop spans 17 amino acids. The CDR3 region is CAWRPSFRTGGPGELFF. The CDR3 nucleotides are TGTGCCTGGAGACCGAGCTTCCGGACAGGTGGACCCGGGGAGCTGTTTTTT.

The sample holds a few counts of this clone. CDR3 amino acids: CASSLVLGTANSPLHF. In DNA, the CDR3 is TGTGCCAGCAGCTTAGTACTTGGGACAGCCAATTCACCCCTCCACTTT. The gene calls are TRBV7-9 and TRBJ1-6; TRBD1 matches 7 bases. CDR1 and CDR2 (germline): SEHNR, FQNEAQ (reference sequence). The CDR3 is 16 residues long. J was trimmed by 7 bases and V by 1 base; bases with no gene match: 7.

This clone has only one observation. The V and J genes are TRBV5-4 and TRBJ1-4, with D maybe TRBD1 (5 bases). Germline V gene lookup returns CDR1 SGHNT and CDR2 YYREEE (reference sequence). The V and J ends lost 4 bases and 0 bases respectively, with 16 bases between them. The CDR3 is made up of 17 amino acids. DNA for the CDR3: TGTGCCAGCAGCCAAAAACGAACAGGTGCAACTAATGAAAAACTGTTTTTT. Its protein product is CASSQKRTGATNEKLFF. Supplemented by reference TRBV5-4 and TRBJ1-4, the full variable domain reads ETGVTQSPTHLIKTRGQQVTLRCSSQSGHNTVSWYQQALGQGPQFIFQYYREEENGRGNFPPRFSGLQFPNYSSELNVNALELDDSALYLCASSQKRTGATNEKLFFGSGTQLSVL.